A single sample is the source of the 12 T cell receptor beta chains below, sequenced in a study of OX40 agonist ivuxolimab in advanced cancers. Library preparation employed the immunoSEQ multiplex PCR assay. The source is immuneACCESS, and TCRdb retained only in-frame sequences with V and J called. Part of the clones is not carried over; for the studies checked, unresolved V genes explain less than half of this, and the remainder is unexplained. Across this sample there are tens of thousands of clones, with roughly 89% seen only once. 40% to 55% of the sample rests with the top ten. The specimen comprised CD4+ or CD8+ T cells sorted from blood, sampled in a trial of the OX40 agonist ivuxolimab. The receptors derive from an adult with an advanced solid tumor such as melanoma, head and neck, liver or kidney cancer.

The chain uses TRBV9 and TRBJ2-2; 7 positions match TRBD1. Trimming at V came to 2 bases and at J to 7 bases, leaving 5 bases not matched to a gene. From germline, CDR1 is SGDLS and CDR2 YYNGEE. The CDR3 runs 14 residues. CDR3 nucleotide sequence: TGTGCCAGCAGCGTTAGACAGGGAATCGGGGAGCTGTTTTTT. Its protein product is CASSVRQGIGELFF.

The V and J genes are TRBV7-2 and TRBJ2-5, with a possible D match to TRBD1 (5 bases). The length of the CDR3 is 16 residues. V was shortened by 5 bases and J by 3 bases, with 19 bases between the two germline ends. Germline values: CDR1 SGHTA, CDR2 FQGNSA. The chain's CDR3 is CASSPQTVDLKETQYF. The CDR3 DNA is TGTGCCAGCAGCCCACAGACAGTAGATCTAAAAGAGACCCAGTACTTC. Looking up the rest from reference TRBV7-2 and TRBJ2-5 gives the full variable domain: GAGVSQSPSNKVTEKGKDVELRCDPISGHTALYWYRQSLGQGLEFLIYFQGNSAPDKSGLPSDRFSAERTGGSVSTLTIQRTQQEDSAVYLCASSPQTVDLKETQYFGPGTRLLVL.

For the CDR3, the DNA is TGTGCCAGCAGCACTCAGGGATTAGTCACAGATACGCAGTATTTT. It encodes CASSTQGLVTDTQYF. The chain is built from TRBV6-5 and TRBJ2-3; possible D gene TRBD1, 5 bases. Germline V gene data show CDR1 as MNHEY and CDR2 as SVGAGI. The CDR3 spans 15 residues. V dropped 6 bases and J dropped 2 bases, with 15 bases sitting between them.

J is TRBJ1-5 and V is TRBV27; D ambiguous. V lost 0 bases, J lost 0 bases, and 12 bases lay in between. This CDR3 has 17 amino acids. Germline V gene lookup returns CDR1 MNHEY and CDR2 SMNVEV (reference sequence). The CDR3 region is CASSLSMGALSNQPQHF. CDR3 sequence (DNA): TGTGCCAGCAGTTTATCGATGGGAGCCCTTAGCAATCAGCCCCAGCATTTT.

The rearrangement joins TRBV4-3 to TRBJ1-4; D gene unclear. The germline V gene encodes CDR1 LGHNA and CDR2 YSLEER. Trimming took off 0 bases at V and 7 bases at J, with 12 bases between the two ends. The CDR3 sequence is 15 residues long. The DNA for the CDR3 is TGCGCCAGCAGCCAAGATTCGGGCGTCGGTGAAAAACTGTTTTTT. Protein sequence: CASSQDSGVGEKLFF.

V usage is TRBV6-4 and J usage is TRBJ1-4, with D tentatively TRBD1 (5 bases). CDR1 and CDR2 (germline): MRHNA, SNTAGT. The CDR3 consists of 16 residues. The ends were cut back, 4 bases at V and 0 bases at J, with 12 bases in the middle. CDR3 region: CASSATASATNEKLFF. The CDR3 DNA sequence: TGTGCCAGCAGTGCGACAGCCTCTGCAACTAATGAAAAACTGTTTTTT.

The genes are TRBV30 and TRBJ1-2; 10 bases map to TRBD1. CDR1 is GTSNPN and CDR2 is SVGIG in the germline V gene (reference sequence). The junction had 5 bases not matched to a gene; V was cut back by 8 bases and J by 2 bases. The CDR3 is 13 residues long. CDR3 residues: CARQGARNYGYTF. In DNA, the CDR3 is TGTGCCAGACAGGGGGCGCGGAACTATGGCTACACCTTC. Together with reference TRBV30 and TRBJ1-2, the CDR3 gives the full variable domain: SQTIHQWPATLVQPVGSPLSLECTVEGTSNPNLYWYRQAAGRGLQLLFYSVGIGQISSEVPQNLSASRPQDRQFILSSKKLLLSDSGFYLCARQGARNYGYTFGSGTRLTVV.

The chain uses TRBV2 and TRBJ2-1, with D perhaps matching TRBD2 (5 bases). The germline V gene has CDR1 SNHLY and CDR2 FYNNEI. The V gene lost 5 bases and the J gene lost 5 bases, with 13 bases spanning the gap. The CDR3 is 14 residues long. In DNA, the CDR3 is TGTGCCAGCAGTAATCCGGACGGGAACAATGAGCAGTTCTTC. As protein: CASSNPDGNNEQFF.

The chain links TRBV30 to TRBJ2-7; 11 nucleotides align to TRBD1. The germline V gene has CDR1 GTSNPN and CDR2 SVGIG (reference sequence). This CDR3 contains 17 residues. With 2 bases clipped from V and 0 bases from J, the junction kept 9 bases outside the gene matches. The CDR3: CAWSPADRGPSSYEQYF. DNA of the CDR3: TGTGCCTGGAGTCCTGCGGACAGGGGGCCTTCCTCCTACGAGCAGTACTTC.

The chain employs TRBV4-3 and TRBJ1-1; 9 positions agree with TRBD1. Germline values: CDR1 LGHNA, CDR2 YSLEER. This CDR3 comprises 13 residues. The trim removed 0 bases at V and 10 bases at J, leaving 3 bases unmatched. Here the CDR3 reads CASSQDRGQGAFF. The CDR3 DNA sequence: TGCGCCAGCAGCCAAGATCGGGGACAGGGAGCTTTCTTT.

The CDR3 loop is CASSLESSYEQYF. In nucleotides, the CDR3 is TGTGCCAGCAGCTTAGAGAGCTCCTACGAGCAGTACTTC. The gene calls are TRBV7-9 and TRBJ2-7; D is unclear. V lost 1 base and J 0 bases, leaving 4 bases between the germline ends. This CDR3 comprises 13 residues. Germline-derived CDR1 and CDR2 are SEHNR and FQNEAQ (reference sequence).

V and J are TRBV4-3 and TRBJ1-6; weak D call: TRBD1 (5 bases). Trimming cost V 0 bases and J 7 bases, with 10 bases left between them. This CDR3 spans 15 amino acids. Germline assignment: CDR1 LGHNA and CDR2 YSLEER. Written as DNA, the CDR3 is TGCGCCAGCAGCCAAGAACAGGCTGAAAATTCACCCCTCCACTTT. As protein: CASSQEQAENSPLHF.